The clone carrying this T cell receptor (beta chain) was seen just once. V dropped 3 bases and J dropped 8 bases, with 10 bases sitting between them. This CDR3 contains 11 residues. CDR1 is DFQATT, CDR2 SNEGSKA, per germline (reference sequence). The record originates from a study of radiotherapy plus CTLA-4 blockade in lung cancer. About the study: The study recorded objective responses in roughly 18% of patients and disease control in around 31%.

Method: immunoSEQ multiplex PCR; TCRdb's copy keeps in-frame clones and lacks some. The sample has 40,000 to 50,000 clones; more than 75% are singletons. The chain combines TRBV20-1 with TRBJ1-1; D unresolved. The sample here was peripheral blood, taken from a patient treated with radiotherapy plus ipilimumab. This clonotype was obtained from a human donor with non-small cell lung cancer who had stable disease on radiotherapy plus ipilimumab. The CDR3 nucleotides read TGCAGTGCTAGTTTGCGGCAGGAAGCTTTCTTT. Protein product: CSASLRQEAFF.